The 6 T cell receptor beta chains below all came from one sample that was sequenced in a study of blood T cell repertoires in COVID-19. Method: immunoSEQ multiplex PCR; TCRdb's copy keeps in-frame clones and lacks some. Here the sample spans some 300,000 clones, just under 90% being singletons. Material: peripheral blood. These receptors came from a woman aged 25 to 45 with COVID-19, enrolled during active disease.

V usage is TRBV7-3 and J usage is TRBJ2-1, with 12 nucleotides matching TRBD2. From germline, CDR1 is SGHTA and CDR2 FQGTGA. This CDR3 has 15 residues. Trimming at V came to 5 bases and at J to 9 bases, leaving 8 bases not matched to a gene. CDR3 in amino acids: CASSNLAGGPSEQFF. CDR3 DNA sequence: TGTGCCAGCAGCAACCTAGCGGGGGGGCCGAGTGAGCAGTTCTTC.

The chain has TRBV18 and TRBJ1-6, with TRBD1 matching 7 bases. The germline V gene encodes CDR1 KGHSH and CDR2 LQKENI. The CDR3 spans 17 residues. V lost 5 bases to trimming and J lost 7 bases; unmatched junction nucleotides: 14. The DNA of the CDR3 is TGTGCCAGCTCAATCTCAATTCCGGGACAGACCAATTCACCCCTCCACTTT. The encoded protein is CASSISIPGQTNSPLHF.

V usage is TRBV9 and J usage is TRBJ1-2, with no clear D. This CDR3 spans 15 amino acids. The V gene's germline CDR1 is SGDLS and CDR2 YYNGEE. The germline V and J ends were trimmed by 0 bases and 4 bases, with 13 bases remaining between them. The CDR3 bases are TGTGCCAGCAGCGTAGACCCGGGGTTGAGCTATGGCTACACCTTC. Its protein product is CASSVDPGLSYGYTF.

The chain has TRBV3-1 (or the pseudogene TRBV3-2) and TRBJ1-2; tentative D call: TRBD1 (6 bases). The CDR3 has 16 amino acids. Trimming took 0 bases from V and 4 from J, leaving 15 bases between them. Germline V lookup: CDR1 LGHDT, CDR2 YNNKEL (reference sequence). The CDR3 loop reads CASSQEPGLGGYGYTF. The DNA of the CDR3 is TGTGCCAGCAGCCAAGAGCCCGGCTTAGGGGGCTATGGCTACACCTTC.

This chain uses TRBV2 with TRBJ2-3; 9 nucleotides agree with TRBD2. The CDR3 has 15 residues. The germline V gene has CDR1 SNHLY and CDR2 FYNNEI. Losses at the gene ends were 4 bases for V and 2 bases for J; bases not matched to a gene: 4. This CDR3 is CASSVLAGPTDTQYF. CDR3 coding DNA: TGTGCCAGCAGTGTGCTAGCGGGGCCCACAGATACGCAGTATTTT.

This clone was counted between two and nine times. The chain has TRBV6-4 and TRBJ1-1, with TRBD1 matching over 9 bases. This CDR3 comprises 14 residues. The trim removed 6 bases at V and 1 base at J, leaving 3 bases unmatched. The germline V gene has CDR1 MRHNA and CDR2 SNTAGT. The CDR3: CASRVQGANTEAFF. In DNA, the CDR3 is TGTGCCAGCAGAGTACAGGGGGCGAACACTGAAGCTTTCTTT.